The rows below give T cell receptor beta chains drawn from one sample of a study of blood T cell repertoires in COVID-19. The method was immunoSEQ multiplex PCR; TCRdb's version includes in-frame clones alone and lacks a portion of them. The sample lists 260,000 or so clones; roughly 90% were seen once. The sequencing input was PBMCs or T cells enriched from blood (not recorded which). The source is a woman between 25 and 40 years old with acute COVID-19. CDR3s include the opening cysteine and the closing phenylalanine or tryptophan. The D gene is left open where the match is weak. Expanded clones are given a class, and other clones once, few, many or no size at all.

D gene	J gene	clone size	V gene	CDR3 DNA	CDR3 protein
TRBD1	TRBJ2-1	once	TRBV6-1	TGTGCCAGCAGTGAACCCCGGGCCGGGACAGGGGGACCTCAGGAGCAGTTCTTC	CASSEPRAGTGGPQEQFF
TRBD1	TRBJ2-2	NA	TRBV13	TGTGCCAGCAGCGAAGACGGACAGGGACGGTACGGGGAGCTGTTTTTT	CASSEDGQGRYGELFF
TRBD1	TRBJ2-6	NA	TRBV7-9	TGTGCCAGCAGCCACAAACGAGGGACAGGGAACTCTGGGGCCAACGTCCTGACTTTC	CASSHKRGTGNSGANVLTF
TRBD1	TRBJ2-1	NA	TRBV2	TGTGCCAGCAGGGACAGGGGGCTCTACAATGAGCAGTTCTTC	CASRDRGLYNEQFF
NA	TRBJ1-2	NA	TRBV20-1	TGCAGTGCTAGTCTGGGGGGTTATGGCTACACCTTC	CSASLGGYGYTF
NA	TRBJ1-5	NA	TRBV4-3	TGCGCCAGCAGCCAAGATCTAGGGACTACAAATCAGCCCCAGCATTTT	CASSQDLGTTNQPQHF
NA	TRBJ1-5	NA	TRBV7-6	TGTGCCAGCAGCTTAGGCCAGGAACAGCCCCAGCATTTT	CASSLGQEQPQHF
TRBD1	TRBJ2-2	NA	TRBV5-1	TGCGCCAGCACCCTCCGACAGGGAGTAAGGGACGGGGAGCTGTTTTTT	CASTLRQGVRDGELFF
NA	TRBJ2-5	NA	TRBV5-4	TGTGCCAGCACCGGCGGACAGTCCCAAGAGACCCAGTACTTC	CASTGGQSQETQYF
TRBD1	TRBJ2-7	NA	TRBV7-2	TGTGCCAGCAGCTCGCCGGGACAGGCCCCCTACGAGCAGTACTTC	CASSSPGQAPYEQYF
NA	TRBJ1-6	NA	TRBV5-5	TGTGCCAGCAGCTGGGGGGGAGTCAGCTCCTATAATTCACCCCTCCACTTT	CASSWGGVSSYNSPLHF
NA	TRBJ2-7	NA	TRBV4-1	TGCGCCAGCAGCCAAACCAGGGAGGAAACCTACGAGCAGTACTTC	CASSQTREETYEQYF
TRBD1	TRBJ2-3	NA	TRBV19	TGTGCCAGTAGTATAGCGGTGGGGGACAGGGGAACAGATACGCAGTATTTT	CASSIAVGDRGTDTQYF
NA	TRBJ1-1	once	TRBV10-2	TGCGCCAGCTCAAGCTTGCGGAACACTGAAGCTTTCTTT	CASSSLRNTEAFF
TRBD2	TRBJ2-2	NA	TRBV18	TGTGCCAGCCCCCCGGGGGGCACCGGGGAGCTGTTTTTT	CASPPGGTGELFF
TRBD2	TRBJ2-3	NA	TRBV2	TGTGCCAGCAGTGAAGGACTAGCGGGGGGTCTCTACACAGATACGCAGTATTTT	CASSEGLAGGLYTDTQYF
TRBD1	TRBJ2-7	NA	TRBV2	TGTGCCAGCAGGGCGGACAGGACCTACGAGCAGTACTTC	CASRADRTYEQYF
NA	TRBJ1-6	NA	TRBV7-8	TGTGCCAGCAGCTTAAGGGCGGGAGGCTCGGGATCACCCCTCCACTTT	CASSLRAGGSGSPLHF
NA	TRBJ1-5	NA	TRBV27	TGTGCCAGCAGTTTATTATTCGGGGGTCAGCCCCAGCATTTT	CASSLLFGGQPQHF
TRBD1	TRBJ1-5	once	TRBV7-8	TGTGCCAGCAGCTCGAGTACAGGGGCCAATCAGCCCCAGCATTTT	CASSSSTGANQPQHF
TRBD1	TRBJ2-2	NA	TRBV5-1	TGCGCCAGCAGCTTGGTGAGGGGGCCCACCGGGGAGCTGTTTTTT	CASSLVRGPTGELFF
TRBD2	TRBJ2-2	NA	TRBV7-2	TGTGCCAGCAGACCTGGACTAGCGGGGGGGTCCGGGGAGCTGTTTTTT	CASRPGLAGGSGELFF
TRBD1	TRBJ2-7	NA	TRBV5-1	TGCGCCAGCAGCTTGGAGGGGGGACAGGACTACGAGCAGTACTTC	CASSLEGGQDYEQYF
NA	TRBJ2-7	NA	TRBV13	TGTGCCAGCAGCCACACGAGGGAGACTGGGACCTACGAGCAGTACTTC	CASSHTRETGTYEQYF
NA	TRBJ2-7	NA	TRBV4-2	TGTGCCAGCAGCCAAGACCAGGCTTCCTACGAGCAGTACTTC	CASSQDQASYEQYF
NA	TRBJ1-1	NA	TRBV4-1	TGCGCCAGCAGCCAAGGAAGGACAGACTGGAACACTGAAGCTTTCTTT	CASSQGRTDWNTEAFF
NA	TRBJ1-2	NA	TRBV19	TGTGCCAGTACCTCCGCCGGGCGGGTCTATGGCTACACCTTC	CASTSAGRVYGYTF
TRBD2	TRBJ2-3	few	TRBV2	TGTGCCAGCAGGCTACTAGCGGGGGGAACAGATACGCAGTATTTT	CASRLLAGGTDTQYF
TRBD2	TRBJ2-5	once	TRBV9	TGTGCCAGCAGCGTAGCTAGTAGCGGGGGACTCCAAGAGACCCAGTACTTC	CASSVASSGGLQETQYF
NA	TRBJ1-5	NA	TRBV19	TGTGCCAGTAGTATACAGGGCCGACAGCCCCAGCATTTT	CASSIQGRQPQHF
NA	TRBJ1-5	once	TRBV5-6	TGTGCCAGCAGCTTGGGGTCCAGGGTCAATCAGCCCCAGCATTTT	CASSLGSRVNQPQHF
TRBD2	TRBJ2-4	NA	TRBV7-2	TGTGCCAGCAGCCTCACTAGCGGGGGGCCCAAAAACATTCAGTACTTC	CASSLTSGGPKNIQYF
NA	TRBJ1-1	NA	TRBV30	TGTGCCTGGGCCTTCGGGGGTACTGAAGCTTTCTTT	CAWAFGGTEAFF
NA	TRBJ1-4	NA	TRBV5-8	TGTGCCAGCAGCTTACTGGGGCTTACGGCAACTAATGAAAAACTGTTTTTT	CASSLLGLTATNEKLFF
TRBD2	TRBJ2-3	NA	TRBV7-7	TGTGCTAGCAGCTCCTCTAGCGGGGGGGCCGGCACAGATACGCAGTATTTT	CASSSSSGGAGTDTQYF
TRBD2	TRBJ2-3	NA	TRBV5-1	TGCGCCAGCAGCCTTCGGGGGGGATACACAGATACGCAGTATTTT	CASSLRGGYTDTQYF
TRBD1	TRBJ1-1	NA	TRBV5-1	TGCGCCAGCAGGGGGAAACAGGGGACTGAAGCTTTCTTT	CASRGKQGTEAFF
TRBD1	TRBJ1-4	NA	TRBV7-9	TGTGCCAGCAGCGATGCGGGACAGGGAGTGAGGAATGAAAAACTGTTTTTT	CASSDAGQGVRNEKLFF
NA	TRBJ1-4	NA	TRBV27	TGTGCCAGCAGTTTCGGTTTCGGAGTTAATGAAAAACTGTTTTTT	CASSFGFGVNEKLFF
NA	TRBJ2-5	once	TRBV7-9	TGTGCCAGCAGCTCTAGGGGGGGGCTCCGGGAGACCCAGTACTTC	CASSSRGGLRETQYF
NA	TRBJ2-7	NA	TRBV7-8	TGTGCCAGCAGCTTACCCGACACCTACGAGCAGTACTTC	CASSLPDTYEQYF
TRBD1	TRBJ2-3	NA	TRBV2	TGTGCCAGCAGTGAACAGGGGGTCGGCACAGATACGCAGTATTTT	CASSEQGVGTDTQYF
TRBD1	TRBJ1-1	NA	TRBV11-2	TGTGCCAGCAGCTTAGGGACAGGGCAAACTGAAGCTTTCTTT	CASSLGTGQTEAFF
NA	TRBJ1-3	once	TRBV4-3	TGCGCCAGCAGCCAAGACAGGGATGGCCAAAACACCATATATTTT	CASSQDRDGQNTIYF